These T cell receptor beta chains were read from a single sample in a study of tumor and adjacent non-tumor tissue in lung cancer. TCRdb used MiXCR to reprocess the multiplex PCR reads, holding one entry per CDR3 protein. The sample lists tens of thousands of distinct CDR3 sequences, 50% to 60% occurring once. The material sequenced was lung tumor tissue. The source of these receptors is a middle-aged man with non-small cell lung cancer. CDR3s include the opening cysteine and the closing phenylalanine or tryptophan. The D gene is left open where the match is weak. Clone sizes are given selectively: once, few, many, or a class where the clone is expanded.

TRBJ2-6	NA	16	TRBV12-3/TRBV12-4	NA	CASSFAVVTGANALTF	TGTGCCAGCAGTTTTGCTGTTGTGACTGGGGCCAACGCCCTGACTTTC
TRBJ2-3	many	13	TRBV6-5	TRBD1	CASKNDRGTTQYF	TGTGCCAGCAAAAATGACAGGGGGACTACGCAGTATTTT
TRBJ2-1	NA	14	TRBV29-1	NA	CSVKSDWEYTEQFF	TGCAGCGTTAAGTCTGATTGGGAGTACACTGAGCAGTTCTTC
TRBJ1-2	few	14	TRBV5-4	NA	CVSSLQGARYGYTF	TGTGTCAGCAGCTTACAGGGAGCCCGATATGGCTACACCTTC
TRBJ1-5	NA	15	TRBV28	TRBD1	CASSRMGQGSPPQHF	TGTGCCAGCAGTCGCATGGGACAGGGCTCTCCGCCCCAACATTTT
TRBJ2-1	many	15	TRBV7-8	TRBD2	CASSLFPSGSGEQFF	TGTGCCAGCAGCTTATTTCCTAGCGGGAGCGGGGAGCAGTTCTTC
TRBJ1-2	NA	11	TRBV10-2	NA	CASIGSCGYTF	TGCGCCAGCATTGGGTCTTGTGGCTACACCTTC
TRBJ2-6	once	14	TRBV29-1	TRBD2	CSVGVLGGTKVLTF	TGCAGCGTTGGAGTGCTCGGGGGGACCAAGGTCCTGACTTTC
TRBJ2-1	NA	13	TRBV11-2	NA	CASSLCSSSEQFF	TGTGCCAGCAGCTTGTGTAGCTCGAGTGAGCAGTTCTTC
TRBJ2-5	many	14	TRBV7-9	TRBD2	CASSPLAEQETQYF	TGTGCCAGCAGCCCCCTAGCGGAGCAAGAGACCCAGTACTTC
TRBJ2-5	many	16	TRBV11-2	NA	CASSPHPGQSQETQYF	TGTGCCAGCAGCCCCCACCCCGGTCAGTCCCAAGAGACCCAGTACTTC
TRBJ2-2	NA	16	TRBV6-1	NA	CASSRWDRGGTGELFF	TGTGCCAGCAGTCGATGGGACCGTGGAGGAACCGGGGAGCTGTTTTTT
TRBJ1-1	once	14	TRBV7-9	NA	CACVKGPGYTEAFF	TGTGCCTGCGTGAAGGGTCCGGGGTACACTGAAGCATTCTTT
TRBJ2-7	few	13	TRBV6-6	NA	CASSRGGVSEQYF	TGTGCCAGCTCCCGCGGGGGCGTCAGCGAGCAGTACTTC
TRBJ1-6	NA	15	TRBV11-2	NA	CPSAVMGHPNSPLHF	TGTCCCAGCGCAGTCATGGGACACCCCAATTCACCCCTCCACTTT
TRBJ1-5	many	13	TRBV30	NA	CACSTGPNQPQHF	TGTGCCTGCTCGACAGGACCCAATCAGCCCCAGCATTTT
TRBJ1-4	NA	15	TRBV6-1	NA	CASTSDATTSEKLFF	TGTGCCAGCACCAGCGACGCCACAACTAGTGAAAAACTGTTTTTT
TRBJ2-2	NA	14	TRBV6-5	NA	CTSSQTGIPGELFF	TGTACCAGCAGCCAAACGGGGATCCCCGGGGAGCTGTTTTTC
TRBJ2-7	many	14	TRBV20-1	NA	CSARDRGFGYEQYF	TGCAGTGCTAGAGATCGTGGGTTTGGGTACGAGCAGTACTTC
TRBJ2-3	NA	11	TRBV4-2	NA	CTSSQADTRYF	TGTACCAGCAGCCAAGCAGATACGCGGTATTTT
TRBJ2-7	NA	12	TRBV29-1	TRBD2	CSVGSGTYEQYF	TGCAGCGTTGGCAGCGGGACCTACGAACAGTACTTC
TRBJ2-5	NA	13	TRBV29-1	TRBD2	CSVPPLAGGLQYF	TGCAGTGTTCCCCCCCTGGCGGGAGGGCTCCAGTACTTC
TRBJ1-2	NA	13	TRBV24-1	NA	CATGDTANYGYTF	TGTGCCACCGGTGATACAGCTAACTATGGCTACACCTTC
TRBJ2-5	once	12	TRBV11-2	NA	CANTENQETKYF	TGTGCCAACACGGAGAATCAAGAGACCAAGTACTTC
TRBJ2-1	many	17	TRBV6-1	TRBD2	CASTILTSGIYNNEQFF	TGTGCCAGCACTATTTTGACTAGCGGGATTTATAACAATGAGCAGTTCTTC
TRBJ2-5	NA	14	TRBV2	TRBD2	CASKLAGVQETQYF	TGTGCCAGCAAGCTAGCGGGAGTCCAAGAGACCCAGTACTTC
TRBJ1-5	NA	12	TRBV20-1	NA	CSASRGNQHQHF	TGCAGTGCTAGCAGGGGCAATCAGCACCAGCATTTT
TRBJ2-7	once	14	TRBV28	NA	CASINEGGHYEQYF	TGTGCCAGCATTAACGAAGGGGGTCACTACGAGCAGTACTTC
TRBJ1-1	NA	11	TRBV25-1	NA	CASSAHEGAFF	TGTGCTAGCAGTGCCCACGAGGGAGCTTTCTTT
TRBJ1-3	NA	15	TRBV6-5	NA	CVSSYSGGGGNTIYF	TGCGTCAGCAGTTACTCTGGGGGAGGTGGAAACACCATATATTTT
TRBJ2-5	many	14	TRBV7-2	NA	CASSLGQGQETQYF	TGTGCCAGCAGCTTAGGGCAGGGTCAAGAGACCCAGTACTTC
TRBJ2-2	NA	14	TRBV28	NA	CASKTLRNTGELFF	TGTGCCAGCAAGACCTTGAGGAACACCGGGGAGTTGTTTTTT
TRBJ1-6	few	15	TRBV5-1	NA	CASSSNRAGDSPLHF	TGCGCCAGCAGCTCCAACAGGGCTGGGGATTCACCCCTCCACTTT
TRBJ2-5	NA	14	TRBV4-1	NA	CAVAPVTSRETQYF	TGCGCCGTCGCGCCTGTGACTAGTCGAGAGACCCAGTACTTC